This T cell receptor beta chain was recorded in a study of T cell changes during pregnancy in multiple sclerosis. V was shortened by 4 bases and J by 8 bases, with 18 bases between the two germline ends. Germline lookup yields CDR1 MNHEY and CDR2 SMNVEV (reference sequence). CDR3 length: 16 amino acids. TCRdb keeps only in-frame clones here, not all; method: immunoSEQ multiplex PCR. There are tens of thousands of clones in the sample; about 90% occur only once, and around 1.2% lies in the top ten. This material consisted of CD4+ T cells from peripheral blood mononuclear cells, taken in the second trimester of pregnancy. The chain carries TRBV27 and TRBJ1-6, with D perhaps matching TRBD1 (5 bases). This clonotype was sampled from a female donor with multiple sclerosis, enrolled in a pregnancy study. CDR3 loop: CASSYLPSGDYSPLHF. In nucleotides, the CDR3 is TGTGCCAGCAGTTACCTACCCTCGGGGGATTATTCACCCCTCCACTTT.